The 18 T cell receptor beta chains below all came from one sample that was sequenced in a study of glioma-infiltrating T cells after dendritic cell vaccination. The method was immunoSEQ multiplex PCR; TCRdb's version includes in-frame clones alone and lacks a portion of them. The sample carries roughly 52,000 clones, 85% recorded once. Source: blood, taken before dendritic cell vaccination. These receptors were taken from a human donor with glioblastoma.

The count of this clone is one. The rearrangement joins TRBV19 to TRBJ1-1; 7 nucleotides line up with TRBD1. The CDR3 extends over 15 amino acids. The germline V gene encodes CDR1 LNHDA and CDR2 SQIVND (reference sequence). J was trimmed by 6 bases and V by 6 bases; bases with no gene match: 13. CDR3 sequence reads: CASRLGTDKFAEAFF. DNA of the CDR3: TGTGCCAGTAGGCTCGGGACAGATAAGTTTGCTGAAGCTTTCTTT.

The CDR3 nucleotides are TGTGCCAGCAGCCAAGAGCGGTTTTGGAATGAAGCTTTCTTT. Its protein is CASSQERFWNEAFF. The rearrangement joins TRBV14 to TRBJ1-1; no definite D call. Germline V lookup: CDR1 SGHDN, CDR2 FVKESK. The CDR3 loop spans 14 amino acids. The germline V and J ends were trimmed by 0 bases and 7 bases, with 12 bases remaining between them.

The rearrangement uses TRBV4-2 and TRBJ1-6; TRBD1 matches at 11 bases. Germline V gene data show CDR1 as LGHNA and CDR2 as YNFKEQ. The V segment lost 2 bases and the J segment 10 bases; nucleotides outside the gene matches: 7. The CDR3 spans 16 residues. As DNA, the CDR3 is TGTGCCAGCAGCCAACTCGGGGGACAGGGGGAATCACCCCTCCACTTT. It translates to CASSQLGGQGESPLHF.

The J gene is TRBJ1-2, the V gene TRBV30; 9 positions agree with TRBD1. V trimming: 3 bases; J trimming: 13 bases; junction bases outside the gene matches: 9. The CDR3 is 12 residues long. Germline V CDR1 and CDR2: GTSNPN, SVGIG (reference sequence). The CDR3 spells CAWRRGQGIFTF. CDR3 sequence (DNA): TGTGCCTGGAGAAGGGGACAGGGTATTTTCACCTTC.

The CDR3 region has the DNA TGTGCCAGCAGGGGACAGGGGGGGAACTCCTACGAGCAGTACTTC. It specifies CASRGQGGNSYEQYF. This sequence joins TRBV27 and TRBJ2-7; 11 bases agree with TRBD1. Germline V gene lookup returns CDR1 MNHEY and CDR2 SMNVEV (reference sequence). V trimming: 6 bases; J trimming: 0 bases; junction bases outside the gene matches: 4. The CDR3 contains 15 residues.

This clone was seen only once. The V gene is TRBV5-4, the J gene TRBJ2-7, with TRBD2 identical over 8 bases. Looked up from germline, CDR1 is SGHNT and CDR2 is YYREEE (reference sequence). V lost 4 bases, J lost 4 bases, and 7 bases stayed unmatched. The CDR3 sequence is 14 residues long. This chain's CDR3 is CASSPGGGGYEQYF. Written as DNA, the CDR3 is TGTGCCAGCAGCCCGGGGGGGGGAGGGTACGAGCAGTACTTC. The full variable domain, completed using reference TRBV5-4 and TRBJ2-7, is ETGVTQSPTHLIKTRGQQVTLRCSSQSGHNTVSWYQQALGQGPQFIFQYYREEENGRGNFPPRFSGLQFPNYSSELNVNALELDDSALYLCASSPGGGGYEQYFGPGTRLTVT.

DNA of the CDR3: TGCGCCAGCAGCTTCGAAGGGACAGGGTATGAAAAACTGTTTTTT. It is translated as CASSFEGTGYEKLFF. The gene calls are TRBV5-1 and TRBJ1-4; 9 nucleotides agree with TRBD1. Germline V gene lookup returns CDR1 SGHRS and CDR2 YFSETQ. Unmatched junction bases numbered 5, after V lost 2 bases and J lost 6 bases. CDR3 length: 15 residues.

The V and J genes are TRBV5-6 and TRBJ2-6, with D possibly being TRBD2 (5 bases). CDR3 size: 18 residues. Germline V gives CDR1 SGHDT, CDR2 YYEEEE. Trimming shortened V by 0 bases and J by 0 bases, and 13 bases separated the two germline ends. The CDR3 here is CASSLGPRTSSGANVLTF. CDR3 DNA sequence: TGTGCCAGCAGCTTGGGGCCCCGAACTAGCTCTGGGGCCAACGTCCTGACTTTC.

The chain uses TRBV7-2 and TRBJ1-6; D ambiguous. The V gene's germline CDR1 is SGHTA and CDR2 FQGNSA. Between the trimmed V and J ends, which lost 2 bases and 0 bases, there was a span of 17 bases. This CDR3 spans 19 amino acids. As DNA, the CDR3 is TGTGCCAGCAGCTTAAGTCTTCCCCGGGAAAGCTCCTATAATTCACCCCTCCACTTT. Protein sequence: CASSLSLPRESSYNSPLHF.

The chain is built from TRBV5-5 and TRBJ1-4; 7 nucleotides match TRBD1. The CDR3 contains 17 residues. Germline values: CDR1 SGHKS, CDR2 YYEKEE (reference sequence). J lost 7 bases, V lost 0 bases, and 12 bases had no gene match. CDR3 nucleotide sequence: TGTGCCAGCAGCTTGGCCTTGGGGGCCGCAGGGGGTGAAAAACTGTTTTTT. Residues: CASSLALGAAGGEKLFF.

The genes are TRBV11-2 and TRBJ2-5, with 15 nucleotides matching TRBD2. Germline-derived CDR1 and CDR2 are SGHAT and FQNNGV. The V segment lost 5 bases and the J segment 2 bases; nucleotides outside the gene matches: 3. CDR3 size: 16 residues. CDR3 sequence: CASSQGLAGGQETQYF. CDR3 nucleotides: TGTGCCAGCAGCCAAGGACTAGCGGGGGGGCAAGAGACCCAGTACTTC.

The rearrangement links TRBV20-1 to TRBJ1-2; a weak D match, TRBD1 (5 bases). This CDR3 comprises 11 residues. Germline CDR1 DFQATT, CDR2 SNEGSKA (reference sequence). In nucleotides, the CDR3 is TGCAGGGCCTCGGGGGGAGGTGGCTACACCTTC. Translated: CRASGGGGYTF.

This clone has a single count. This chain's CDR3 is CASSWGLAGGGETQYF. The DNA for the CDR3 is TGTGCCAGTAGTTGGGGACTAGCGGGAGGGGGAGAGACCCAGTACTTC. The rearrangement uses TRBV19 and TRBJ2-5; TRBD2 agrees at 16 bases. This CDR3 has 16 residues. The germline CDR1 and CDR2 sequences are LNHDA and SQIVND (reference sequence). Unmatched junction bases numbered 4, after V lost 5 bases and J lost 4 bases.

The chain carries TRBV11-3 and TRBJ1-3, with a weak D call TRBD1 (6 bases). Germline V gives CDR1 SGHNT, CDR2 YENEEA. V lost 0 bases, J lost 0 bases, and 18 bases lay in between. CDR3 size: 19 residues. This CDR3 reads CASSLDRFWDTPSGNTIYF. CDR3 DNA sequence: TGTGCCAGCAGCTTAGATCGATTCTGGGACACCCCCTCTGGAAACACCATATATTTT.

V gene TRBV30 combines with J gene TRBJ2-7, with D perhaps matching TRBD2 (6 bases). The CDR3 totals 15 residues. Germline V gene lookup returns CDR1 GTSNPN and CDR2 SVGIG (reference sequence). Trimming removed 8 bases at V and 2 bases at J, with 22 bases between. As DNA, the CDR3 is TGTGCCGCTACACCAGGAGGGCCGGTACCCTACGAGCAGTACTTC. Translating it yields CAATPGGPVPYEQYF.

V usage is TRBV15 and J usage is TRBJ1-4; TRBD1 aligns across 8 bases. Per the germline V gene, CDR1 is LNHNV and CDR2 is YYDKDF (reference sequence). The junction had 6 bases not matched to a gene; V was cut back by 0 bases and J by 0 bases. The CDR3 covers 18 residues. The CDR3 bases are TGTGCCACCAGCAGAGAAGCGACAGGGGCGGCAACTAATGAAAAACTGTTTTTT. This codes for CATSREATGAATNEKLFF.

The chain couples TRBV30 to TRBJ1-1; tentatively, D is TRBD1 (5 bases). Trimming shortened V by 2 bases and J by 4 bases, and 17 bases separated the two germline ends. CDR1 is GTSNPN, CDR2 SVGIG, per germline (reference sequence). This CDR3 region has 15 residues. The CDR3 is CAWSPKRGLGTEAFF. The CDR3 nucleotides read TGTGCCTGGAGTCCCAAGCGGGGGTTGGGCACTGAAGCTTTCTTT.

V usage is TRBV5-1 and J usage is TRBJ2-3; 10 bases agree with TRBD2. Per the germline V gene, CDR1 is SGHRS and CDR2 is YFSETQ. This CDR3 comprises 17 residues. J gave up 0 bases and V 4 bases, and 8 bases lay outside the gene matches. Here the CDR3 DNA reads TGCGCCAGCAGCCTCAATCTAGCGGGGGCGAGCACAGATACGCAGTATTTT. It codes for CASSLNLAGASTDTQYF.